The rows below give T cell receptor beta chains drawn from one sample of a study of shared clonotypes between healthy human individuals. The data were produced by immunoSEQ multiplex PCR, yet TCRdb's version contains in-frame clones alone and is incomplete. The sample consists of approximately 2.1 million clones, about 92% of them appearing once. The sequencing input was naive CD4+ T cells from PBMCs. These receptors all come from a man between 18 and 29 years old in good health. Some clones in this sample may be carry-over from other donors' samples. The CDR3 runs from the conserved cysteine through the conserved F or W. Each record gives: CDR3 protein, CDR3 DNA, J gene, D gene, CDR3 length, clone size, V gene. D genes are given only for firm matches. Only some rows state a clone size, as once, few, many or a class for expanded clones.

CDR3: CASSAPSSKETQYF
DNA: TGTGCCAGCAGCGCCCCATCTAGTAAAGAGACCCAGTACTTC
J: TRBJ2-5
D: NA
length: 14
size: NA
V: TRBV9

CDR3: CASSHLQGIAGYEQYF
DNA: TGTGCCAGCAGCCACCTACAGGGGATCGCGGGCTACGAGCAGTACTTC
J: TRBJ2-7
D: TRBD1
length: 16
size: NA
V: TRBV14

CDR3: CASSLTTNTEAFF
DNA: TGTGCCAGCAGCTTAACGACGAACACTGAAGCTTTCTTT
J: TRBJ1-1
D: NA
length: 13
size: NA
V: TRBV7-3

CDR3: CASSLAGRPNTEAFF
DNA: TGTGCCAGCAGCTTGGCAGGGAGGCCTAATACTGAAGCTTTCTTT
J: TRBJ1-1
D: NA
length: 15
size: NA
V: TRBV5-4

CDR3: CASSGQSTGGVQPQHF
DNA: TGTGCCAGCAGCGGACAATCCACAGGGGGAGTTCAGCCCCAGCATTTT
J: TRBJ1-5
D: TRBD1
length: 16
size: NA
V: TRBV9

CDR3: CAISHELAGEGDTQYF
DNA: TGTGCCATCAGTCATGAACTAGCGGGAGAAGGAGATACGCAGTATTTT
J: TRBJ2-3
D: TRBD2
length: 16
size: NA
V: TRBV10-3

CDR3: CAWSGRGAPPRRDTEAFF
DNA: TGTGCCTGGAGCGGGAGGGGGGCACCACCCCGAAGGGACACTGAAGCTTTCTTT
J: TRBJ1-1
D: NA
length: 18
size: NA
V: TRBV30

CDR3: CASSPRQGQETQYF
DNA: TGTGCCAGCTCACCGAGACAGGGTCAAGAGACCCAGTACTTC
J: TRBJ2-5
D: TRBD1
length: 14
size: NA
V: TRBV18

CDR3: CASRTPGLAGVTDEQYF
DNA: TGTGCCAGCAGAACCCCGGGACTAGCGGGAGTCACGGACGAGCAGTACTTC
J: TRBJ2-7
D: TRBD2
length: 17
size: NA
V: TRBV28

CDR3: CASSRRGTAVSYEQYF
DNA: TGTGCCAGCAGTCGGAGAGGGACAGCCGTTTCCTACGAGCAGTACTTC
J: TRBJ2-7
D: TRBD1
length: 16
size: NA
V: TRBV2

CDR3: CASTDRGITEAFF
DNA: TGTGCCAGTACCGACAGGGGGATCACTGAAGCTTTCTTT
J: TRBJ1-1
D: TRBD1
length: 13
size: few
V: TRBV19

CDR3: CASGLGPEAGELFF
DNA: TGTGCTAGTGGTTTGGGTCCCGAGGCCGGGGAGCTGTTTTTT
J: TRBJ2-2
D: NA
length: 14
size: once
V: TRBV12-5

CDR3: CASSLAGSYEQYF
DNA: TGTGCCAGCAGCTTAGCCGGCTCCTACGAGCAGTACTTC
J: TRBJ2-7
D: NA
length: 13
size: NA
V: TRBV11-2

CDR3: CASRSYSGAGYTF
DNA: TGTGCCAGCAGGTCATACAGCGGGGCGGGCTACACCTTC
J: TRBJ1-2
D: NA
length: 13
size: NA
V: TRBV7-7

CDR3: CASSRQGDGGYTF
DNA: TGTGCCAGCAGCCGACAGGGGGATGGAGGCTACACCTTC
J: TRBJ1-2
D: TRBD1
length: 13
size: NA
V: TRBV27

CDR3: CASGDYLGYF
DNA: TGTGCCAGCGGGGATTATCTGGGGTACTTC
J: TRBJ2-7
D: NA
length: 10
size: few
V: TRBV2

CDR3: CASSSAGTSGTGELFF
DNA: TGTGCCAGCAGCTCGGCCGGGACTAGCGGTACCGGGGAGCTGTTTTTT
J: TRBJ2-2
D: TRBD2
length: 16
size: NA
V: TRBV7-9

CDR3: CASNPLAGRGADTQYF
DNA: TGTGCCAGCAACCCACTAGCGGGACGGGGGGCAGATACGCAGTATTTT
J: TRBJ2-3
D: TRBD2
length: 16
size: NA
V: TRBV6-4

CDR3: CASSGLEGVGRGLYGYTF
DNA: TGTGCCAGCAGCGGACTTGAAGGCGTGGGCAGGGGACTCTATGGCTACACCTTC
J: TRBJ1-2
D: NA
length: 18
size: NA
V: TRBV7-8

CDR3: CASSTPLAGGSTDTQYF
DNA: TGTGCCAGCAGTACACCCCTAGCGGGAGGAAGCACAGATACGCAGTATTTT
J: TRBJ2-3
D: TRBD2
length: 17
size: NA
V: TRBV27

CDR3: CSVDHRGFTDTQYF
DNA: TGCAGCGTTGACCACCGGGGGTTCACAGATACGCAGTATTTT
J: TRBJ2-3
D: NA
length: 14
size: NA
V: TRBV29-1

CDR3: CASSSPQGALNTEAFF
DNA: TGTGCCAGCAGTTCGCCACAGGGAGCCCTTAACACTGAAGCTTTCTTT
J: TRBJ1-1
D: NA
length: 16
size: NA
V: TRBV28

CDR3: CASSGTGRTEAFF
DNA: TGTGCCAGCAGTGGAACAGGGCGGACTGAAGCTTTCTTT
J: TRBJ1-1
D: NA
length: 13
size: NA
V: TRBV27

CDR3: CASSAYSRVTDTQYF
DNA: TGCGCCAGCAGCGCCTATTCGAGGGTCACAGATACGCAGTATTTT
J: TRBJ2-3
D: NA
length: 15
size: NA
V: TRBV5-1

CDR3: CASSQGGLKTQYF
DNA: TGTGCCAGCAGCCAAGGGGGCCTGAAGACCCAGTACTTC
J: TRBJ2-5
D: NA
length: 13
size: NA
V: TRBV14

CDR3: CASTRWRNSYEQYF
DNA: TGTGCCAGCACCAGGTGGCGCAACTCCTACGAGCAGTACTTC
J: TRBJ2-7
D: NA
length: 14
size: NA
V: TRBV28

CDR3: CASSVTGASTEAFF
DNA: TGTGCCAGCAGCGTGACAGGGGCTTCAACTGAAGCTTTCTTT
J: TRBJ1-1
D: TRBD1
length: 14
size: NA
V: TRBV9

CDR3: CASSFWTGRTDTQYF
DNA: TGCGCCAGCAGCTTTTGGACAGGGCGCACAGATACGCAGTATTTT
J: TRBJ2-3
D: TRBD1
length: 15
size: NA
V: TRBV5-1

CDR3: CASSLDSTWYEQYF
DNA: TGTGCCAGCAGCTTAGACAGCACCTGGTACGAGCAGTACTTC
J: TRBJ2-7
D: NA
length: 14
size: once
V: TRBV11-2

CDR3: CSVVSSGTDTQYF
DNA: TGCAGCGTTGTCTCGTCGGGGACAGATACGCAGTATTTT
J: TRBJ2-3
D: NA
length: 13
size: NA
V: TRBV29-1

CDR3: CASIPPRGPYNEQFF
DNA: TGTGCCAGCATCCCACCCAGGGGGCCCTACAATGAGCAGTTCTTC
J: TRBJ2-1
D: TRBD1
length: 15
size: NA
V: TRBV28

CDR3: CASSLRDTSSEKLFF
DNA: TGTGCCAGCAGCCTCCGGGACACCTCCAGTGAAAAACTGTTTTTT
J: TRBJ1-4
D: NA
length: 15
size: once
V: TRBV5-4

CDR3: CASSSSTSPNEQFF
DNA: TGCGCCAGCAGCTCCTCGACTAGCCCCAATGAGCAGTTCTTC
J: TRBJ2-1
D: TRBD2
length: 14
size: NA
V: TRBV5-1

CDR3: CASTGGNTGELFF
DNA: TGCGCCAGCACAGGGGGCAACACCGGGGAGCTGTTTTTT
J: TRBJ2-2
D: TRBD1
length: 13
size: once
V: TRBV5-1

CDR3: CASIPLAGGPSNEQFF
DNA: TGTGCCAGCATCCCCTTAGCGGGAGGGCCAAGCAATGAGCAGTTCTTC
J: TRBJ2-1
D: TRBD2
length: 16
size: NA
V: TRBV27

CDR3: CASSPGTSSGQETQYF
DNA: TGTGCCAGCAGTCCCGGGACGTCATCGGGCCAAGAGACCCAGTACTTC
J: TRBJ2-5
D: NA
length: 16
size: NA
V: TRBV7-8

CDR3: CASSYAAGTYNEQFF
DNA: TGTGCCAGCAGCTACGCCGCGGGCACGTACAATGAGCAGTTCTTC
J: TRBJ2-1
D: NA
length: 15
size: NA
V: TRBV7-3

CDR3: CASSYSTGGLETQYF
DNA: TGCGCCAGCAGCTACTCGACAGGGGGGCTGGAGACCCAGTACTTC
J: TRBJ2-5
D: TRBD1
length: 15
size: NA
V: TRBV4-1

CDR3: CASSQREQDRSNYGYTF
DNA: TGTGCCAGCAGCCAACGGGAACAGGACAGGTCTAACTATGGCTACACCTTC
J: TRBJ1-2
D: TRBD1
length: 17
size: NA
V: TRBV4-2

CDR3: CASSFGDASYNEQFF
DNA: TGTGCCAGCAGCTTCGGTGATGCCTCCTACAATGAGCAGTTCTTC
J: TRBJ2-1
D: NA
length: 15
size: NA
V: TRBV7-9

CDR3: CASSKGGRENTEAFF
DNA: TGTGCCAGCAGCAAAGGAGGCAGGGAGAACACTGAAGCTTTCTTT
J: TRBJ1-1
D: NA
length: 15
size: NA
V: TRBV21-1

CDR3: CASSEIRDVETQYF
DNA: TGTGCCAGCAGTGAAATCAGGGATGTGGAGACCCAGTACTTC
J: TRBJ2-5
D: NA
length: 14
size: NA
V: TRBV25-1

CDR3: CASSPGQGAPYSGNTIYF
DNA: TGTGCCAGCAGTCCCGGACAGGGGGCCCCTTACTCTGGAAACACCATATATTTT
J: TRBJ1-3
D: TRBD1
length: 18
size: NA
V: TRBV27

CDR3: CASSAITGNNEKLFF
DNA: TGTGCCAGCAGTGCAATAACCGGGAATAATGAAAAACTGTTTTTT
J: TRBJ1-4
D: NA
length: 15
size: NA
V: TRBV14

CDR3: CASSVTGGKAEAFF
DNA: TGTGCCAGCAGCGTAACGGGGGGCAAGGCTGAAGCTTTCTTT
J: TRBJ1-1
D: NA
length: 14
size: NA
V: TRBV9

CDR3: CATSRGTGRVGEEDEQFF
DNA: TGTGCCACCAGCAGGGGGACAGGCAGGGTAGGAGAAGAGGATGAGCAGTTCTTC
J: TRBJ2-1
D: TRBD1
length: 18
size: NA
V: TRBV15

CDR3: CASSSNTGGRTDTQYF
DNA: TGTGCCAGCAGTAGTAATACAGGGGGGAGGACAGATACGCAGTATTTT
J: TRBJ2-3
D: TRBD1
length: 16
size: NA
V: TRBV5-6

CDR3: CASSGLAGGETQYF
DNA: TGTGCCAGCAGCGGACTAGCGGGAGGTGAGACCCAGTACTTC
J: TRBJ2-5
D: TRBD2
length: 14
size: NA
V: TRBV2

CDR3: CASSETSGRGTGELFF
DNA: TGTGCCAGCAGCGAGACTAGCGGGAGAGGGACCGGGGAGCTGTTTTTT
J: TRBJ2-2
D: TRBD2
length: 16
size: NA
V: TRBV9

CDR3: CASNGQPRGDTQYF
DNA: TGTGCCAGCAACGGACAGCCGAGGGGGGATACGCAGTATTTT
J: TRBJ2-3
D: NA
length: 14
size: NA
V: TRBV27